This TCR beta chain was captured in a study of blood T cell repertoires in COVID-19. Trimming left V 10 bases short and J 7 bases short, with 26 bases between. This CDR3 comprises 16 residues. From germline, CDR1 is LNHDA and CDR2 SQIVND (reference sequence). The assay was immunoSEQ multiplex PCR, and TCRdb's table has in-frame clones only and misses some. The repertoire holds around 300,000 clones, with approximately 91% as singletons. Sequences were obtained from PBMCs or T cells enriched from blood (not recorded which). The chain carries TRBV19 and TRBJ1-5; D ambiguous. The source is a woman younger than 45 who had recovered from COVID-19. CDR3 loop: CATHKTGILTRQPQHF. CDR3 in DNA: TGTGCCACCCACAAAACCGGGATTTTAACCCGGCAGCCCCAGCATTTT.